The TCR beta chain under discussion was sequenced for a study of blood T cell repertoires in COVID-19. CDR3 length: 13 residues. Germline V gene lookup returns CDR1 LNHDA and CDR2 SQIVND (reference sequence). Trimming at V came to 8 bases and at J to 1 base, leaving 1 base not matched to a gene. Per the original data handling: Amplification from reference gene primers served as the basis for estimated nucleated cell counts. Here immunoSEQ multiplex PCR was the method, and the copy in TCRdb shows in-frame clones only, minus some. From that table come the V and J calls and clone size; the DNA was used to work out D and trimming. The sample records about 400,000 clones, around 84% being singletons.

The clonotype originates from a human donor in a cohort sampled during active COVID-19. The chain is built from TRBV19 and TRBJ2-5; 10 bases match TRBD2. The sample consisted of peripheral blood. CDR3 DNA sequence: TGTGCCAGTCGGACTAGCGGCCAAGAGACCCAGTACTTC. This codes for CASRTSGQETQYF. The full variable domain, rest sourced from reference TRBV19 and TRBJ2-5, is DGGITQSPKYLFRKEGQNVTLSCEQNLNHDAMYWYRQDPGQGLRLIYYSQIVNDFQKGDIAEGYSVSREKKESFPLTVTSAQKNPTAFYLCASRTSGQETQYFGPGTRLLVL.